The 24 T cell receptor beta chains presented below share a single source sample, sequenced in a study of blood T cell repertoires in COVID-19. Profiled with immunoSEQ multiplex PCR; TCRdb holds only in-frame clones, not every one. The sample shows over 150,000 clones, about 80% of them seen only once. Sequenced sample: peripheral blood. The receptors were gathered from a woman in her sixties or seventies with COVID-19, enrolled during active disease.

The V call is TRBV10-3, the J call TRBJ2-3, with TRBD2 identical over 10 bases. The CDR3 covers 13 residues. CDR1 and CDR2 from the germline V gene are ENHRY and SYGVKD. Trimming took 10 bases from V and 0 from J; bases not matched to a gene: 1. The CDR3 nucleotides are TGTGCCACACTAGCGGGGAGCACAGATACGCAGTATTTT. Amino acids: CATLAGSTDTQYF.

The chain has TRBV29-1 and TRBJ2-3; 7 nucleotides agree with TRBD2. Trimming removed 2 bases from V and 3 bases from J; junction bases left unmatched: 8. There are 15 residues in the CDR3. CDR1 is SQVTM, CDR2 ANQGSEA, per germline. Written as DNA, the CDR3 is TGCAGCGTTGAATCGGCGGGGGTAGGTACAGATACGCAGTATTTT. Its protein product is CSVESAGVGTDTQYF.

The genes are TRBV5-1 and TRBJ1-2; D is undetermined. The germline V and J ends were trimmed by 0 bases and 4 bases, with 13 bases remaining between them. Germline V gene data show CDR1 as SGHRS and CDR2 as YFSETQ. This CDR3 has 15 amino acids. CDR3 nucleotide sequence: TGCGCCAGCAGCTTGGTAATCGGCGGCTCCTATGGCTACACCTTC. This gives the protein CASSLVIGGSYGYTF.

The chain couples TRBV7-2 to TRBJ2-6; D gene unclear. Germline CDR1 and CDR2: SGHTA and FQGNSA. The CDR3 covers 13 residues. V was clipped by 2 bases and J by 10 bases, with 9 bases between them. The CDR3 protein is CASSLRQMNVLTF. DNA for the CDR3: TGTGCCAGCAGCTTACGTCAGATGAACGTCCTGACTTTC.

V is TRBV6-1 and J is TRBJ2-1; 8 nucleotides line up with TRBD1. V was clipped by 5 bases and J by 4 bases; unmatched bases: 4. Germline CDR1 is MNHNS and CDR2 is SASEGT. The length of the CDR3 is 14 residues. The CDR3 DNA reads TGTGCCAGCAGTCGCGGGACAGGTTACAATGAGCAGTTCTTC. This codes for CASSRGTGYNEQFF.

The V call is TRBV19, the J call TRBJ1-5; D is undetermined. V was pared by 0 bases and J by 3 bases, with 6 bases between. The germline gives CDR1 LNHDA, CDR2 SQIVND (reference sequence). This CDR3 contains 14 residues. CDR3 protein: CASSIESVNQPQHF. CDR3 DNA: TGTGCCAGTAGTATAGAGTCAGTCAATCAGCCCCAGCATTTT. The variable domain in full, completed from reference TRBV19 and TRBJ1-5, reads DGGITQSPKYLFRKEGQNVTLSCEQNLNHDAMYWYRQDPGQGLRLIYYSQIVNDFQKGDIAEGYSVSREKKESFPLTVTSAQKNPTAFYLCASSIESVNQPQHFGDGTRLSIL.

The chain couples TRBV9 to TRBJ1-1; 8 bases match TRBD1. The junction had 6 bases not matched to a gene; V was cut back by 6 bases and J by 5 bases. The CDR3 spans 13 residues. Germline values: CDR1 SGDLS, CDR2 YYNGEE. CDR3 DNA sequence: TGTGCCAGCACCGGGCGACAGGGGACTGAAGCTTTCTTT. Translated, it gives CASTGRQGTEAFF.

The chain uses TRBV5-1 and TRBJ2-5; D might be TRBD1 (6 bases). Germline values: CDR1 SGHRS, CDR2 YFSETQ. This CDR3 has 14 residues. The V end lost 2 bases, the J end lost 2 bases, and 10 bases lay between the germline ends. CDR3 nucleotides: TGCGCCAGCAGCTTCTCGGGACAACAAGAGACCCAGTACTTC. It encodes CASSFSGQQETQYF.

This clone was counted a few times. The chain employs TRBV7-9 and TRBJ1-2; no clear D gene. This CDR3 is 13 amino acids long. V was pared by 4 bases and J by 1 base, with 7 bases between. Germline V CDR1 and CDR2: SEHNR, FQNEAQ (reference sequence). For the CDR3, the DNA is TGTGCCAGCAGCTCCTTTCGTAACTATGGCTACACCTTC. This encodes CASSSFRNYGYTF.

This clone was seen a single time. Other nucleotide sequences in the sample specify the same CDR3. CDR3 nucleotides: TGTGCCAGCAGGACAGGGGGCGGGGGCTACACCTTC. Translation gives CASRTGGGGYTF. This rearrangement joins TRBV2 to TRBJ1-2; 10 bases map to TRBD1. Germline trimming cut 6 bases from V and 8 bases from J; bases unmatched to any gene: 3. CDR1 and CDR2 (germline): SNHLY, FYNNEI. The CDR3 extends over 12 amino acids.

The rearrangement uses TRBV5-4 and TRBJ1-5, with 8 positions matching TRBD1. Germline assignment: CDR1 SGHNT and CDR2 YYREEE (reference sequence). V was clipped by 2 bases and J by 4 bases; unmatched bases: 2. The CDR3 runs 14 residues. DNA for the CDR3: TGTGCCAGCAGCTTACAGGGGGTGAATCAGCCCCAGCATTTT. It codes for CASSLQGVNQPQHF. Full variable domain (rest looked up from reference TRBV5-4 and TRBJ1-5): ETGVTQSPTHLIKTRGQQVTLRCSSQSGHNTVSWYQQALGQGPQFIFQYYREEENGRGNFPPRFSGLQFPNYSSELNVNALELDDSALYLCASSLQGVNQPQHFGDGTRLSIL.

The chain couples TRBV6-2 or TRBV6-3 to TRBJ1-2; D is ambiguous. The V and J ends lost 0 bases and 4 bases respectively, with 9 bases between them. This CDR3 spans 14 amino acids. Per germline, CDR1 MNHEY and CDR2 SVGEGT. The chain's CDR3 is CASSYSIQAYGYTF. As DNA, the CDR3 is TGTGCCAGCAGTTACTCGATCCAGGCCTATGGCTACACCTTC.

The chain combines TRBV5-6 with TRBJ1-1; the match to TRBD1 covers 7 bases. This CDR3 has 15 residues. V lost 0 bases and J lost 1; bases outside the gene matches: 3. Germline V lookup: CDR1 SGHDT, CDR2 YYEEEE. The CDR3 DNA reads TGTGCCAGCAGCTTGGCCGGGACAGCGAACACTGAAGCTTTCTTT. Protein: CASSLAGTANTEAFF.

V and J are TRBV6-5 and TRBJ1-5, with a tentative D call TRBD1 (5 bases). This CDR3 has 15 amino acids. V was pared by 6 bases and J by 8 bases, with 20 bases between. Germline CDR1 and CDR2: MNHEY and SVGAGI. The CDR3 bases are TGTGCCAGCAGGAAGGGGAACGGGGGTTCAAAGCCCCAGCATTTT. It codes for CASRKGNGGSKPQHF.

The chain links TRBV29-1 to TRBJ2-5, with TRBD2 matching over 13 bases. Germline V CDR1 and CDR2: SQVTM, ANQGSEA. The CDR3 is made up of 16 amino acids. J lost 7 bases, V lost 6 bases, and 14 bases had no gene match. The CDR3 is CSVRLAGGYQFATQYF. CDR3 DNA sequence: TGCAGCGTCCGACTAGCGGGAGGCTACCAATTTGCGACCCAGTACTTC.

Here the CDR3 reads CASSLGLAGGGDTGELFF. The CDR3 coding sequence is TGTGCCAGCAGCCTGGGACTAGCGGGAGGAGGGGACACCGGGGAGCTGTTTTTT. This sequence joins TRBV9 and TRBJ2-2; TRBD2 aligns across 15 bases. The ends lost 4 bases at V and 3 bases at J; junction bases unmatched: 7. Germline CDR1 is SGDLS and CDR2 is YYNGEE. The CDR3 covers 18 residues. The whole variable domain, filled in from reference TRBV9 and TRBJ2-2, reads DSGVTQTPKHLITATGQRVTLRCSPRSGDLSVYWYQQSLDQGLQFLIQYYNGEERAKGNILERFSAQQFPDLHSELNLSSLELGDSALYFCASSLGLAGGGDTGELFFGEGSRLTVL.

Points on this clone: Germline is not matched at one junction end, which may reflect a read error. This chain joins TRBV10-3 and TRBJ1-2, with 7 bases lining up with TRBD1. The CDR3 loop spans 13 amino acids. Germline values: CDR1 ENHRY, CDR2 SYGVKD. Here the CDR3 reads CAISEQGSYGYTF. In DNA, the CDR3 is TGTGCCATAAGTGAACAGGGGAGCTATGGCTACACCTTC.

This clone has just one count. V gene TRBV11-1 combines with J gene TRBJ2-1; 10 nucleotides agree with TRBD1. The CDR3 length is 15 residues. The germline gives CDR1 SGHAT, CDR2 FQDESV (reference sequence). The trim removed 3 bases at V and 7 bases at J, leaving 6 bases unmatched. CDR3: CASSFSRDRGNEQFF. CDR3 DNA: TGTGCCAGCAGCTTTTCCCGGGACAGGGGAAATGAGCAGTTCTTC.

V usage is TRBV7-3 and J usage is TRBJ2-2; the match to TRBD1 covers 9 bases. V gave up 6 bases and J gave up 6 bases; unmatched junction bases: 8. The CDR3 is made up of 15 amino acids. From germline, CDR1 is SGHTA and CDR2 FQGTGA. The CDR3 coding sequence is TGTGCCAGCAGGGGACAGGGCCTTGTTTCCGGGGAGCTGTTTTTT. Translating it yields CASRGQGLVSGELFF.

The genes are TRBV10-3 and TRBJ1-5; D gene unclear. The CDR3 length is 15 residues. Per germline, CDR1 ENHRY and CDR2 SYGVKD. V lost 0 bases and J 4 bases, leaving 10 bases between the germline ends. In DNA, the CDR3 is TGTGCCATCAGTGAGTCTGGCGACACTAATCAGCCCCAGCATTTT. Translating gives CAISESGDTNQPQHF.

The chain joins TRBV29-1 to TRBJ1-4; perhaps TRBD1 as D (5 bases). This CDR3 has 14 amino acids. V shed 7 bases and J shed 4 bases, with 16 bases lying between them. Per the germline V gene, CDR1 is SQVTM and CDR2 is ANQGSEA. Written as DNA, the CDR3 is TGCAGCGCGGGTCGGAGGGGAGGTAATGAAAAACTGTTTTTT. Translated: CSAGRRGGNEKLFF.

This chain links TRBV29-1 with TRBJ1-1; D gene uncertain. CDR3 size: 11 residues. CDR1 and CDR2 (germline): SQVTM, ANQGSEA. V lost 3 bases and J 10 bases, leaving 12 bases between the germline ends. CDR3 DNA: TGCAGCGTTGAGACGGGGAGGTCAGCTTTCTTT. It is translated as CSVETGRSAFF.

This chain links TRBV19 with TRBJ1-1; D not certain. Germline assignment: CDR1 LNHDA and CDR2 SQIVND (reference sequence). Between the trimmed V and J ends, which lost 1 base and 2 bases, there was a span of 11 bases. This CDR3 is built from 15 residues. As DNA, the CDR3 is TGTGCCAGTAGTATAGTCCACGGGAGAAACACTGAAGCTTTCTTT. Translated, it gives CASSIVHGRNTEAFF. The variable domain in full, with the rest retrieved from reference TRBV19 and TRBJ1-1, is DGGITQSPKYLFRKEGQNVTLSCEQNLNHDAMYWYRQDPGQGLRLIYYSQIVNDFQKGDIAEGYSVSREKKESFPLTVTSAQKNPTAFYLCASSIVHGRNTEAFFGQGTRLTVV.

This sequence joins TRBV5-1 and TRBJ2-2, with D uncertain. Looked up from germline, CDR1 is SGHRS and CDR2 is YFSETQ. V was clipped by 2 bases and J by 7 bases, with 12 bases between them. The CDR3 covers 14 residues. Here the CDR3 reads CASSFPTSGGELFF. The CDR3 DNA is TGCGCCAGCAGCTTCCCCACATCGGGCGGGGAGCTGTTTTTT.